Shown below are 13 T cell receptor beta chains from a single sample sequenced in a study of immune evolution from preneoplasia to lung adenocarcinoma. Measured with immunoSEQ multiplex PCR; TCRdb has only the in-frame clones, and not every one. The repertoire consists of roughly 28,000 clones, with around 70% occurring once and the leading ten covering 4.5% to 7%. Source material: FFPE invasive lung adenocarcinoma tissue. These receptors all come from a person aged 55 to 69 with invasive lung adenocarcinoma. Some clones in this sample may be carry-over from other donors' samples.

The chain employs TRBV7-2 and TRBJ2-7; D is ambiguous. The V gene lost 0 bases and the J gene lost 1 base, with 10 bases spanning the gap. Per germline, CDR1 SGHTA and CDR2 FQGNSA. This CDR3 spans 15 amino acids. The CDR3 loop reads CASSLAVGSSYEQYF. As DNA, the CDR3 is TGTGCCAGCAGCTTAGCGGTCGGCTCGTCCTACGAGCAGTACTTC.

V usage is TRBV5-4 and J usage is TRBJ1-2, with TRBD1 identical over 10 bases. CDR1 SGHNT and CDR2 YYREEE come from the germline V gene (reference sequence). This CDR3 comprises 15 residues. Germline trimming cut 3 bases from V and 2 bases from J; bases unmatched to any gene: 4. Written as DNA, the CDR3 is TGTGCCAGCAGCTGGGGGACAGGGGTAAACTATGGCTACACCTTC. It codes for CASSWGTGVNYGYTF.

This sequence joins TRBV6-6 and TRBJ1-1; D is unclear. The CDR3 consists of 13 residues. V lost 8 bases and J 8 bases, leaving 18 bases between the germline ends. Germline V gene sequence: CDR1 MNHNY, CDR2 SVGAGI (reference sequence). CDR3 nucleotide sequence: TGTGCCAGCCGAAATAATCGGGAGGGCGAAGCTTTCTTT. Translating gives CASRNNREGEAFF.

The chain links TRBV12-5 to TRBJ2-1; 7 nucleotides agree with TRBD1. The CDR3 runs to 14 residues. V dropped 4 bases and J dropped 7; count of bases not matched to a gene: 7. The germline gives CDR1 LGHNT, CDR2 FRNRAP. CDR3 sequence: CASGSNRGRNEQFF. As DNA, the CDR3 is TGTGCTAGTGGTTCGAACAGGGGTCGGAATGAGCAGTTCTTC.

The J gene is TRBJ2-7, the V gene TRBV19; 7 positions agree with TRBD2. The junction had 16 bases not matched to a gene; V was cut back by 4 bases and J by 7 bases. Germline V CDR1 and CDR2: LNHDA, SQIVND (reference sequence). The CDR3 extends over 16 amino acids. CDR3 sequence: CASSSPMSGAGREQYF. CDR3 coding DNA: TGTGCCAGTAGTAGCCCCATGTCGGGCGCCGGGAGGGAGCAGTACTTC.

The chain has TRBV5-1 and TRBJ2-5; D might be TRBD1 (6 bases). The germline V gene has CDR1 SGHRS and CDR2 YFSETQ. The length of the CDR3 is 17 residues. Trimming left V 6 bases short and J 5 bases short, with 26 bases between. CDR3: CASTWGPLQGGGETQYF. CDR3 coding DNA: TGCGCCAGCACCTGGGGGCCCTTACAGGGCGGAGGTGAGACCCAGTACTTC.

The chain couples TRBV19 to TRBJ1-4; 7 bases are shared with TRBD1. Trimming cost V 3 bases and J 8 bases; bases outside gene matches: 9. CDR1 is LNHDA, CDR2 SQIVND, per germline (reference sequence). CDR3 size: 15 residues. CDR3 bases: TGTGCCAGTAGTATGTTGCAGGGGGTAACCGAAAAACTGTTTTTT. It encodes CASSMLQGVTEKLFF.

The J gene is TRBJ2-3, the V gene TRBV6-4; weak D call: TRBD2 (5 bases). The V and J ends lost 6 bases and 4 bases respectively, with 11 bases between them. Germline CDR1 MRHNA, CDR2 SNTAGT. This CDR3 has 13 residues. CDR3 sequence: CASSLAEADTQYF. The CDR3 bases are TGTGCCAGCAGCCTAGCTGAGGCAGATACGCAGTATTTT.

The chain has TRBV9 and TRBJ1-2; 9 positions match TRBD1. This CDR3 comprises 14 residues. Germline V gene sequence: CDR1 SGDLS, CDR2 YYNGEE. Germline trimming cut 0 bases from V and 8 bases from J; bases unmatched to any gene: 5. The CDR3 DNA reads TGTGCCAGCAGCGTAGACAGGGACAGGGTCGGCTACACCTTC. Amino acids: CASSVDRDRVGYTF.

This chain connects TRBV7-8 to TRBJ2-1; 7 bases are shared with TRBD2. The CDR3 contains 15 residues. Germline V gene lookup returns CDR1 SGHVS and CDR2 FQNEAQ. Trimming removed 1 base from V and 3 bases from J; junction bases left unmatched: 3. In nucleotides, the CDR3 is TGTGCCAGCAGCTTAGATGCGGGGGTCTACAATGAGCAGTTCTTC. Its protein is CASSLDAGVYNEQFF. The full variable domain, with the rest looked up from reference TRBV7-8 and TRBJ2-1, is GAGVSQSPRYKVAKRGQDVALRCDPISGHVSLFWYQQALGQGPEFLTYFQNEAQLDKSGLPSDRFFAERPEGSVSTLKIQRTQQEDSAVYLCASSLDAGVYNEQFFGPGTRLTVL.

The chain carries TRBV18 and TRBJ1-3; 9 bases are shared with TRBD1. CDR1 is KGHSH and CDR2 is LQKENI in the germline V gene. There are 17 residues in the CDR3. V dropped 8 bases and J dropped 0; count of bases not matched to a gene: 11. The CDR3 DNA reads TGTGCCAGCCGCCAAACCGGGACAGGGATCTCTGGAAACACCATATATTTT. This gives the protein CASRQTGTGISGNTIYF.

This clone came up a few times. The chain couples TRBV18 to TRBJ2-7, with 7 bases that match TRBD2. Trimming cost V 0 bases and J 2 bases; bases outside gene matches: 4. This CDR3 contains 15 residues. Germline V gene lookup returns CDR1 KGHSH and CDR2 LQKENI. The chain's CDR3 is CASSPPSSGAYEQYF. The CDR3 nucleotides read TGTGCCAGCTCACCACCGTCTAGCGGCGCCTACGAGCAGTACTTC. The full variable domain, with the rest looked up from reference TRBV18 and TRBJ2-7, is NAGVMQNPRHLVRRRGQEARLRCSPMKGHSHVYWYRQLPEEGLKFMVYLQKENIIDESGMPKERFSAEFPKEGPSILRIQQVVRGDSAAYFCASSPPSSGAYEQYFGPGTRLTVT.

This clone appeared a single time. This sequence joins TRBV29-1 and TRBJ1-3; the D is unclear. There are 11 residues in the CDR3. Trimming took 4 bases from V and 1 from J, leaving 2 bases between them. Germline CDR1 and CDR2: SQVTM and ANQGSEA. The CDR3: CSVVSGNTIYF. The CDR3 DNA reads TGCAGCGTTGTATCTGGAAACACCATATATTTT.